This TCR beta chain was found in a study of T cells after yellow fever vaccination. Study-level results: Clones from primary vaccination mostly reappeared after the booster (about 97% CD4, under 90% CD8).

In this sample, this clonotype turned up a few times. Its matching antigen is unknown. Via MiXCR, TCRdb re-called the 5' RACE reads, giving one row per CDR3 protein. The table includes hundreds of thousands of distinct CDR3 sequences, 12% detected once. The J segment lost 4 bases and the V segment lost 8 bases, leaving 7 bases of the junction unmatched. This CDR3 is 13 amino acids long. The rearrangement links TRBV12-3 or TRBV12-4 to TRBJ1-1, with 7 bases that match TRBD1. Sequenced material: PBMCs, taken on the day of the yellow fever booster vaccination. This TCR came from a man aged 30-40 years who received the YFV17D yellow fever vaccine. In DNA form, the CDR3 reads TGTGCCAGCGGGAACAGGGGTGTCACTGAAGCTTTCTTT. Its protein is CASGNRGVTEAFF.